This entry lists 30 T cell receptor beta chains sequenced from one sample in a study of technical replicates of blood from a few donors. Assay: immunoSEQ multiplex PCR; the TCRdb copy retains only in-frame clones and omits some. The table lists tens of thousands of clones, approximately 98% of them singletons. Specimen: T cells isolated from PBMCs. All receptors derive from a human donor in good health.

This chain joins TRBV7-9 and TRBJ2-7, with no clear D. Germline V gene sequence: CDR1 SEHNR, CDR2 FQNEAQ (reference sequence). The CDR3 extends over 12 amino acids. Trimming shortened V by 2 bases and J by 1 base, and 3 bases separated the two germline ends. The chain's CDR3 is CASSLQSYEQYF. The CDR3 coding sequence is TGTGCCAGCAGCTTACAGTCCTACGAGCAGTACTTC.

The rearrangement links TRBV6-4 to TRBJ2-7; TRBD1 aligns across 11 bases. Germline CDR1 MRHNA, CDR2 SNTAGT. V was pared by 8 bases and J by 5 bases, with 5 bases of the junction left unmatched. The CDR3 has 13 residues. CDR3 nucleotides: TGTGCCAGCCACTCGGGACAGGGGGACGAGCAGTACTTC. Its protein product is CASHSGQGDEQYF.

The J gene is TRBJ2-4, the V gene TRBV7-2; D uncertain. Between the trimmed V and J ends, which lost 0 bases and 0 bases, there was a span of 3 bases. This CDR3 has 14 amino acids. Per the germline V gene, CDR1 is SGHTA and CDR2 is FQGNSA. CDR3 coding DNA: TGTGCCAGCAGCTTAGCGGCAGCCAAAAACATTCAGTACTTC. It specifies CASSLAAAKNIQYF.

The chain links TRBV7-2 to TRBJ2-5, with D possibly being TRBD2 (5 bases). V shed 1 base and J shed 5 bases, with 17 bases lying between them. Germline loops: CDR1 SGHTA, CDR2 FQGNSA. The CDR3 contains 16 residues. Written as DNA, the CDR3 is TGTGCCAGCAGCTTAGGAAGGAGCTCTTGGGAGGAGACCCAGTACTTC. This sequence encodes CASSLGRSSWEETQYF.

The count of this clone is one. The gene calls are TRBV6-6 and TRBJ2-1; the match to TRBD2 covers 7 bases. The CDR3 consists of 15 residues. The germline V gene has CDR1 MNHNY and CDR2 SVGAGI (reference sequence). Trimming at V came to 0 bases and at J to 4 bases, leaving 3 bases not matched to a gene. CDR3 nucleotide sequence: TGTGCCAGCAGTTACTCGGGGGAGGGTTACAATGAGCAGTTCTTC. Protein sequence: CASSYSGEGYNEQFF.

V is TRBV19 and J is TRBJ1-5; D is undetermined. V lost 3 bases and J lost 1, with 10 bases in between. Per germline, CDR1 LNHDA and CDR2 SQIVND (reference sequence). The CDR3 contains 15 residues. CDR3 protein: CASSMIGSSNQPQHF. The CDR3 nucleotides read TGTGCCAGTAGTATGATAGGGAGCAGCAATCAGCCCCAGCATTTT.

V gene TRBV5-1 combines with J gene TRBJ2-1; 10 nucleotides line up with TRBD1. V lost 0 bases and J lost 7; bases outside the gene matches: 7. CDR1 is SGHRS, CDR2 YFSETQ, per germline. This CDR3 region has 16 residues. The DNA for the CDR3 is TGCGCCAGCAGCTTGGGTGGGACAGGGGTAATGAATGAGCAGTTCTTC. The encoded protein is CASSLGGTGVMNEQFF.

V usage is TRBV28 and J usage is TRBJ2-1, with 10 bases aligning to TRBD2. The CDR3 runs to 16 residues. V was clipped by 2 bases and J by 8 bases; unmatched bases: 9. From germline, CDR1 is MDHEN and CDR2 SYDVKM. DNA of the CDR3: TGTGCCAGCAGTTTAAGGGAACTAGCGGGATCAGATGAGCAGTTCTTC. This translates into CASSLRELAGSDEQFF.

CDR3 region: CASSLDVQGWVYNEQFF. In nucleotides, the CDR3 is TGTGCCAGCAGCTTAGATGTTCAGGGTTGGGTGTACAATGAGCAGTTCTTC. The gene calls are TRBV11-3 and TRBJ2-1; maybe TRBD1 (5 bases). Germline CDR1 and CDR2: SGHNT and YENEEA. The length of the CDR3 is 17 residues. V shed 0 bases and J shed 4 bases, with 16 bases lying between them.

The V gene is TRBV7-9, the J gene TRBJ1-2; weak D call: TRBD1 (6 bases). Germline CDR1 reads SEHNR; CDR2 reads FQNEAQ (reference sequence). The CDR3 is 14 amino acids. Trimming cost V 3 bases and J 4 bases, with 12 bases left between them. CDR3 nucleotide sequence: TGTGCCAGCAGCTTGGGACGGGGGGCCTATGGCTACACCTTC. This encodes CASSLGRGAYGYTF.

The chain joins TRBV28 to TRBJ2-5; unclear D gene. The CDR3 sequence is 14 residues long. The germline V gene has CDR1 MDHEN and CDR2 SYDVKM. With 7 bases removed from V and 5 bases from J, the gap between germline ends came to 17 bases. CDR3 in DNA: TGTGCCAGCACCGTAAACATGGGCGTCGAGACCCAGTACTTC. Translated, it gives CASTVNMGVETQYF.

The chain has TRBV28 and TRBJ2-4; 10 nucleotides line up with TRBD2. The J segment lost 0 bases and the V segment lost 5 bases, leaving 7 bases of the junction unmatched. This CDR3 has 17 amino acids. Looked up from germline, CDR1 is MDHEN and CDR2 is SYDVKM. The CDR3 here is CASSAEGLALAKNIQYF. CDR3 sequence (DNA): TGTGCCAGCAGTGCGGAGGGACTAGCGCTAGCCAAAAACATTCAGTACTTC. Looking up the rest from reference TRBV28 and TRBJ2-4 gives the full variable domain: DVKVTQSSRYLVKRTGEKVFLECVQDMDHENMFWYRQDPGLGLRLIYFSYDVKMKEKGDIPEGYSVSREKKERFSLILESASTNQTSMYLCASSAEGLALAKNIQYFGAGTRLSVL.

This chain's CDR3 is CASSRGQAADEQYF. CDR3 in DNA: TGTGCCAGCAGTCGGGGACAGGCCGCGGACGAGCAGTACTTC. The chain links TRBV6-5 to TRBJ2-7; 8 positions match TRBD1. Per the germline V gene, CDR1 is MNHEY and CDR2 is SVGAGI. The CDR3 spans 14 residues. J was trimmed by 5 bases and V by 5 bases; bases with no gene match: 8.

The rearrangement joins TRBV19 to TRBJ1-2, with D unclear. The CDR3 has 12 residues. CDR1 LNHDA and CDR2 SQIVND come from the germline V gene (reference sequence). The V end was cut by 5 bases, the J end by 3 bases, with 7 bases between. Here the CDR3 reads CASSVSYYGYTF. The CDR3 bases are TGTGCCAGTAGTGTCTCCTACTATGGCTACACCTTC.

This rearrangement joins TRBV20-1 to TRBJ1-2; D unclear. Germline-derived CDR1 and CDR2 are DFQATT and SNEGSKA (reference sequence). The CDR3 is 9 residues long. V lost 3 bases to trimming and J lost 6 bases, with 2 bases between them. CDR3 region: CSASNGYTF. CDR3 in DNA: TGCAGTGCTAGCAATGGCTACACCTTC.

The chain employs TRBV5-1 and TRBJ2-7; 10 nucleotides agree with TRBD1. Germline V lookup: CDR1 SGHRS, CDR2 YFSETQ. Germline trimming cut 3 bases from V and 3 bases from J; bases unmatched to any gene: 21. The CDR3 has 20 residues. The CDR3 sequence is CASSSFPFPLTGTGVYEQYF. CDR3 in DNA: TGCGCCAGCAGCTCGTTCCCATTCCCCCTTACCGGGACAGGGGTCTACGAGCAGTACTTC.

The CDR3 region has the DNA TGTGCCAGCATAGCGGGAGGGTCTCCCTACGAGCAGTACTTC. Protein sequence: CASIAGGSPYEQYF. This sequence joins TRBV28 and TRBJ2-7; TRBD2 matches at 11 bases. The CDR3 has 14 amino acids. J gave up 2 bases and V 7 bases, and 4 bases lay outside the gene matches. Germline V gene data show CDR1 as MDHEN and CDR2 as SYDVKM.

The chain joins TRBV25-1 to TRBJ2-7; 8 bases line up with TRBD2. CDR3 size: 14 residues. V lost 5 bases, J lost 6 bases, and 9 bases stayed unmatched. Germline V lookup: CDR1 MGHDK, CDR2 SYGVNS. In nucleotides, the CDR3 is TGTGCCAGCAGTTCCCCAGCGGGAGTACTCGAGCAGTACTTC. Protein: CASSSPAGVLEQYF.

J is TRBJ1-2 and V is TRBV18, with 9 bases lining up with TRBD1. CDR3 length equals 13 residues. Germline-derived CDR1 and CDR2 are KGHSH and LQKENI. With 2 bases clipped from V and 8 bases from J, the junction kept 3 bases outside the gene matches. CDR3 sequence: CASSPGTGNGYTF. CDR3 in DNA: TGTGCCAGCTCACCAGGGACAGGGAACGGCTACACCTTC.

J is TRBJ1-1 and V is TRBV4-3; possibly TRBD1 for D (6 bases). CDR1 is LGHNA and CDR2 is YSLEER in the germline V gene. This CDR3 is 14 amino acids long. The germline V and J ends were trimmed by 6 bases and 8 bases, with 19 bases remaining between them. The CDR3 DNA follows: TGCGCCAGCAGTCGAGCAGCAGGGGACCTCGAAGCTTTCTTT. Translation gives CASSRAAGDLEAFF.

The gene calls are TRBV27 and TRBJ2-7; the D gene is possibly TRBD1 (6 bases). The length of the CDR3 is 14 residues. In germline, CDR1 is MNHEY, CDR2 SMNVEV (reference sequence). V lost 10 bases and J lost 3, with 19 bases in between. The CDR3 DNA reads TGTGCCACCAGACCGCTGGACAGTTTCTACGAGCAGTACTTC. Translation: CATRPLDSFYEQYF.

V gene TRBV2 combines with J gene TRBJ1-1, with D tentatively TRBD1 (5 bases). The CDR3 runs 12 residues. Germline CDR1 is SNHLY and CDR2 is FYNNEI. The V gene lost 5 bases and the J gene lost 3 bases, with 7 bases spanning the gap. The DNA for the CDR3 is TGTGCCAGCAGTTGGGGGGACACTGAAGCTTTCTTT. It is translated as CASSWGDTEAFF.

This chain joins TRBV13 and TRBJ2-4; 9 bases line up with TRBD2. Germline V gives CDR1 PRHDT, CDR2 FYEKMQ (reference sequence). This CDR3 is built from 16 residues. V dropped 6 bases and J dropped 1; count of bases not matched to a gene: 7. CDR3: CASRPLAGPAKNIQYF. The CDR3 nucleotides are TGTGCCAGCAGACCGCTAGCGGGACCTGCCAAAAACATTCAGTACTTC.

This clone was counted a single time. This chain uses TRBV7-3 with TRBJ2-7; 11 bases are a match to TRBD2. V lost 0 bases and J lost 3; bases outside the gene matches: 1. CDR3 length: 15 residues. Looked up from germline, CDR1 is SGHTA and CDR2 is FQGTGA. The CDR3 loop is CASSLTGTSGYEQYF. CDR3 coding DNA: TGTGCCAGCAGCTTAACTGGGACTAGCGGCTACGAGCAGTACTTC. Full variable domain (outside the CDR3, taken from reference TRBV7-3 and TRBJ2-7): GAGVSQTPSNKVTEKGKYVELRCDPISGHTALYWYRQSLGQGPEFLIYFQGTGAADDSGLPNDRFFAVRPEGSVSTLKIQRTERGDSAVYLCASSLTGTSGYEQYFGPGTRLTVT.

This rearrangement joins TRBV27 to TRBJ1-2; D is undetermined. This CDR3 has 16 amino acids. From germline, CDR1 is MNHEY and CDR2 SMNVEV (reference sequence). Trimming pared 5 bases from V and 4 bases from J, leaving 20 bases between. DNA of the CDR3: TGTGCCAGCAGTCCCCGGACGGGAGATATCCTCTATGGCTACACCTTC. Protein product: CASSPRTGDILYGYTF.

This clone is a singleton in its sample. The chain has TRBV18 and TRBJ1-4; D gene ambiguous. This CDR3 contains 13 residues. V was shortened by 2 bases and J by 8 bases, with 9 bases between the two germline ends. In germline, CDR1 is KGHSH, CDR2 LQKENI. The CDR3 region is CASSPGSPEKLFF. The DNA of the CDR3 is TGTGCCAGCTCACCAGGGAGTCCGGAAAAACTGTTTTTT.

J is TRBJ2-7 and V is TRBV9, with 12 bases matching TRBD2. This CDR3 is built from 17 residues. Trimming took 2 bases from V and 6 from J; bases not matched to a gene: 12. The germline V gene encodes CDR1 SGDLS and CDR2 YYNGEE. The CDR3 DNA reads as TGTGCCAGCAGCGTCGGACTAGCGGGATCCGCCCATGGCGAGCAGTACTTC. Encoded protein: CASSVGLAGSAHGEQYF.

This clone was counted once. The chain employs TRBV2 and TRBJ1-1, with a possible D match to TRBD1 (5 bases). The CDR3 totals 14 residues. Trimming stripped 3 bases from V and 0 bases from J, with 8 bases between. Germline-derived CDR1 and CDR2 are SNHLY and FYNNEI. The CDR3 protein is CASSDGGMNTEAFF. The CDR3 nucleotides read TGTGCCAGCAGTGATGGGGGGATGAACACTGAAGCTTTCTTT.

V gene TRBV4-3 combines with J gene TRBJ2-7; TRBD1 matches 9 bases. CDR3 size: 16 residues. The germline V gene encodes CDR1 LGHNA and CDR2 YSLEER. Losses at the gene ends were 1 base for V and 4 bases for J; bases not matched to a gene: 8. In DNA form, the CDR3 reads TGCGCCAGCAGCCAAGGCACAGGGGGCGCGTTTTACGAGCAGTACTTC. Translated: CASSQGTGGAFYEQYF.

In its sample, this clone was seen once. The chain links TRBV7-9 to TRBJ2-2, with TRBD2 matching over 13 bases. Germline trimming cut 6 bases from V and 6 bases from J; bases unmatched to any gene: 4. The CDR3 runs to 15 residues. Germline lookup yields CDR1 SEHNR and CDR2 FQNEAQ (reference sequence). As DNA, the CDR3 is TGTGCCAGCAGAGGGACTAGCGGGATCCCCGGGGAGCTGTTTTTT. Translation: CASRGTSGIPGELFF.